The clone carrying this T cell receptor (beta chain) was picked up many times. Its antigen is not known. The data originate from a study of T cells in Graves' hyperthyroidism and ophthalmopathy. Whole-study results and caveats: Most clonotypes that expanded in the thyroid above 0.001 also showed up in blood.

The CDR3 spans 15 residues. V trimming: 5 bases; J trimming: 2 bases; junction bases outside the gene matches: 7. Per the germline V gene, CDR1 is SGHAT and CDR2 is FQDESV (reference sequence). Authors of the study amplified TCR beta CDR3 regions from RNA transcripts. Initially, a first-round RT-PCR of the TCR CDR3 employed the HTBI primer set. Using its own MiXCR run on the multiplex PCR reads, TCRdb lists one record per CDR3 protein. Of hundreds of thousands of distinct CDR3 sequences listed, around 19% are singletons. Ophthalmopathy cases scored 3 or more on the Clinical Activity Score and 4 or more on NOSPECS grade, with duration below 3 months. Clinicians diagnosed patients from clinical symptoms, serum thyroxine and TRAb, thyroid ultrasound and orbital computed tomography. PBMCs were derived from 10 ml fresh peripheral blood.

The TCR sequence derives from a man aged 45-65 years with Graves' ophthalmopathy. The chain combines TRBV11-1 with TRBJ2-3, with 7 bases fitting TRBD1. The sequencing sample was made of blood. The CDR3 sequence is CASSSLGQTTDTQYF. The CDR3 nucleotides are TGTGCCAGCAGCAGCCTGGGACAGACCACAGATACGCAGTATTTT.